The 23 T cell receptor beta chains presented below share a single source sample, sequenced in a study of regulatory T cells in long-lasting Graves disease. Combining iRepertoire HTBI primers with Arm-PCR of CDR3 regions, the authors built TCR beta libraries. MiXCR, applied by TCRdb to the multiplex PCR reads, yields one record per CDR3 protein. The sample records 550,000 to 650,000 distinct CDR3 sequences, about 16% being singletons. Time point defined: newly diagnosed GD, antithyroid drugs for less than 3 months. Isolated PBMC RNA provided the starting material for the TCR library. These same data were also listed under a study on T cells in Graves' hyperthyroidism and ophthalmopathy.

Sequenced here: peripheral blood mononuclear cells (PBMCs), sampled at new diagnosis, from a patient treated with antithyroid drugs. The receptors shown here come from a man younger than 30 with Graves disease.

This chain links TRBV20-1 with TRBJ2-5; D perhaps matches TRBD2 (6 bases). CDR1 and CDR2 from the germline V gene are DFQATT and SNEGSKA (reference sequence). The CDR3 has 12 amino acids. The V and J ends lost 6 bases and 1 base respectively, with 9 bases between them. Written as DNA, the CDR3 is TGCAGTGCAACCGGGAGCCAAGAGACCCAGTACTTC. Translated, it gives CSATGSQETQYF.

The table lists this clonotype with a count of one. The chain combines TRBV7-3 with TRBJ1-4; 8 positions agree with TRBD1. This CDR3 comprises 19 residues. CDR1 SGHTA and CDR2 FQGTGA come from the germline V gene. The V gene end was trimmed by 5 bases and the J gene end by 8 bases; junction bases not matched to a gene: 22. The CDR3, as DNA: TGTGCCAGCAGCACCCCTCGCGACAGGGGCACCCAAAATGTAGAAAAACTGTTTTTT. Its translation is CASSTPRDRGTQNVEKLFF.

This clonotype was found many times. The rearrangement links TRBV20-1 to TRBJ2-7; D tentatively fits TRBD1 or TRBD2 (6 bases each). CDR1 is DFQATT, CDR2 SNEGSKA, per germline (reference sequence). The ends were cut back, 6 bases at V and 3 bases at J, with 18 bases in the middle. CDR3 length: 14 amino acids. Here the CDR3 reads CSAPVGGSIYEQYF. Here the CDR3 DNA reads TGCAGTGCCCCAGTGGGGGGCTCAATCTACGAGCAGTACTTC.

The rearrangement joins TRBV20-1 to TRBJ2-5; D remains unclear. CDR1 is DFQATT, CDR2 SNEGSKA, per germline (reference sequence). V dropped 3 bases and J dropped 4 bases, with 15 bases sitting between them. The CDR3 consists of 14 residues. The CDR3 is CSASDSLYGETQYF. CDR3 bases: TGCAGTGCTAGTGATTCACTATACGGAGAGACCCAGTACTTC.

This clonotype was seen ten or more times. The J gene is TRBJ2-3, the V gene TRBV2, with 10 bases that match TRBD2. The CDR3 consists of 14 residues. The germline CDR1 and CDR2 sequences are SNHLY and FYNNEI. The V and J ends lost 8 bases and 6 bases, in that order; junction bases with no gene match: 8. The CDR3 is CASQAGGGSDTQYF. The CDR3 nucleotides are TGTGCCAGCCAAGCGGGAGGGGGCTCCGATACGCAGTATTTT.

The V and J genes are TRBV12-3 or TRBV12-4 and TRBJ2-2; the match to TRBD2 covers 11 bases. The V segment lost 6 bases and the J segment 5 bases; nucleotides outside the gene matches: 14. The CDR3 loop spans 18 amino acids. Written as DNA, the CDR3 is TGTGCCAGCAGACCACTAGCGGGAGCGGGTCTGGGTACCGGGGAGCTGTTTTTT. Translated: CASRPLAGAGLGTGELFF.

J is TRBJ1-1 and V is TRBV11-2; a possible D gene is TRBD1 (6 bases). Per the germline V gene, CDR1 is SGHAT and CDR2 is FQNNGV. The germline V and J ends were trimmed by 5 bases and 7 bases, with 23 bases remaining between them. The CDR3 loop spans 16 amino acids. The CDR3 loop is CASSQTGPLGGNEAFF. CDR3 nucleotides: TGTGCCAGCAGCCAGACAGGCCCCTTGGGAGGAAATGAAGCTTTCTTT.

Ten or more counts support this clonotype. The chain recombines TRBV3-1 with TRBJ2-7, with a weak D call TRBD2 (6 bases). Germline CDR1 reads LGHDT; CDR2 reads YNNKEL (reference sequence). CDR3 length: 14 amino acids. V lost 0 bases and J 3 bases, leaving 9 bases between the germline ends. The CDR3 loop is CASSQDSGSYEQYF. CDR3 DNA sequence: TGTGCCAGCAGCCAAGATTCCGGGAGCTACGAGCAGTACTTC.

The sample holds many counts of this clonotype. The rearrangement joins TRBV20-1 to TRBJ2-3; either TRBD1 or TRBD2 may supply D (5 bases each). Trimming shortened V by 2 bases and J by 2 bases, and 11 bases separated the two germline ends. Germline lookup yields CDR1 DFQATT and CDR2 SNEGSKA (reference sequence). The CDR3 extends over 14 amino acids. CDR3 loop: CSARRGRITDTQYF. Here the CDR3 DNA reads TGCAGTGCTAGACGGGGCAGGATCACAGATACGCAGTATTTT.

The gene calls are TRBV20-1 and TRBJ1-1, with D possibly being TRBD1 (5 bases). Deletions cut 3 bases from V and 10 bases from J, with 15 bases between. Germline CDR1 reads DFQATT; CDR2 reads SNEGSKA (reference sequence). The CDR3 consists of 12 residues. CDR3 sequence reads: CSASGGTPLAFF. The CDR3 DNA reads as TGCAGTGCTAGTGGGGGAACACCGTTAGCTTTCTTT.

This clonotype was counted at least ten times. This sequence joins TRBV7-9 and TRBJ2-7; 7 bases line up with TRBD1. The germline V gene encodes CDR1 SEHNR and CDR2 FQNEAQ (reference sequence). The CDR3 length is 16 residues. V lost 5 bases, J lost 4 bases, and 14 bases stayed unmatched. CDR3: CASSPSSGTAVYEQYF. DNA for the CDR3: TGTGCCAGCAGCCCGTCCTCCGGGACAGCTGTTTACGAGCAGTACTTC.

This clonotype was detected many times. The chain has TRBV6-1 and TRBJ2-7; 10 bases match TRBD1. The CDR3 has 14 residues. Losses at the gene ends were 6 bases for V and 3 bases for J; bases not matched to a gene: 5. Germline CDR1 and CDR2: MNHNS and SASEGT. CDR3 nucleotide sequence: TGTGCCAGCAGGGTCGGACAGGGGGGCTACGAGCAGTACTTC. Translating gives CASRVGQGGYEQYF.

This clonotype was detected ten times or more. The chain is built from TRBV27 and TRBJ2-7; 7 bases map to TRBD2. The CDR3 contains 14 residues. Germline CDR1 is MNHEY and CDR2 is SMNVEV (reference sequence). The junction had 6 bases not matched to a gene; V was cut back by 2 bases and J by 5 bases. CDR3 region: CASSLGGGTNEQYF. The CDR3 region has the DNA TGTGCCAGCAGTTTAGGGGGGGGAACTAACGAGCAGTACTTC.

This chain uses TRBV2 with TRBJ1-5; 10 bases line up with TRBD1. The germline V gene has CDR1 SNHLY and CDR2 FYNNEI. The CDR3 has 17 residues. V shed 6 bases, J shed 1 base, and the junction held 9 bases outside the gene matches. The CDR3 bases are TGTGCCAGCAGGCCGGGACAGGGGCTCGCGAGCAATCAGCCCCAGCATTTT. This sequence encodes CASRPGQGLASNQPQHF. Combining the CDR3 with reference TRBV2 and TRBJ1-5 gives the whole variable domain EPEVTQTPSHQVTQMGQEVILRCVPISNHLYFYWYRQILGQKVEFLVSFYNNEISEKSEIFDDQFSVERPDGSNFTLKIRSTKLEDSAMYFCASRPGQGLASNQPQHFGDGTRLSIL.

This chain connects TRBV5-1 to TRBJ2-7, with D tentatively TRBD2 (5 bases). The V end was cut by 4 bases, the J end by 3 bases, with 17 bases between. This CDR3 has 15 amino acids. In germline, CDR1 is SGHRS, CDR2 YFSETQ. The CDR3 DNA reads TGCGCCAGCAGCCTGGACTCGTATAGCAGCTACGAGCAGTACTTC. It specifies CASSLDSYSSYEQYF.

This clonotype occurred many times. The rearrangement uses TRBV27 and TRBJ1-5, with D possibly being TRBD1 (6 bases). CDR1 is MNHEY, CDR2 SMNVEV, per germline (reference sequence). V lost 6 bases to trimming and J lost 4 bases, with 13 bases between them. This CDR3 is 14 amino acids long. CDR3 DNA sequence: TGTGCCAGCAGCCCTGGACAGACGAATCAGCCCCAGCATTTT. This encodes CASSPGQTNQPQHF.

In this sample, this clonotype turned up many times. V and J are TRBV12-3 or TRBV12-4 and TRBJ2-1; 8 nucleotides agree with TRBD1. The CDR3 length is 15 residues. Trimming removed 4 bases from V and 4 bases from J; junction bases left unmatched: 6. The CDR3 coding sequence is TGTGCCAGCAGTTCCCCGGACAGGGTATACAATGAGCAGTTCTTC. Protein: CASSSPDRVYNEQFF.

The chain recombines TRBV27 with TRBJ1-1, with TRBD1 matching 7 bases. CDR1 MNHEY and CDR2 SMNVEV come from the germline V gene (reference sequence). CDR3 size: 13 residues. Unmatched junction bases numbered 4, after V lost 3 bases and J lost 6 bases. CDR3 region: CASSFHQGAEAFF. CDR3 nucleotides: TGTGCCAGCAGTTTCCATCAGGGGGCTGAAGCTTTCTTT.

A few counts support this clonotype. The gene calls are TRBV6-1 and TRBJ2-1; 9 bases line up with TRBD2. After removal of 7 bases from V and 8 bases from J, the junction contained 18 bases not matched to a gene. The CDR3 runs to 17 residues. CDR1 is MNHNS and CDR2 is SASEGT in the germline V gene. The CDR3 DNA follows: TGTGCCAGCACCCACACCGGAGGACTAGCGAGCCTCCATGAGCAGTTCTTC. Translation: CASTHTGGLASLHEQFF.

In this sample, this clonotype turned up many times. V usage is TRBV2 and J usage is TRBJ2-5; 7 bases line up with TRBD1. Looked up from germline, CDR1 is SNHLY and CDR2 is FYNNEI. The CDR3 is made up of 13 amino acids. The ends lost 7 bases at V and 2 bases at J; junction bases unmatched: 4. Written as DNA, the CDR3 is TGTGCCAGCAATAGCAGGGGGCAAGAGACCCAGTACTTC. Translating it yields CASNSRGQETQYF.

Notes on this clonotype: This may come from a read error, since a much larger clone is one base off. This chain connects TRBV20-1 to TRBJ2-1; perhaps TRBD2 as D (5 bases). This CDR3 comprises 15 residues. The V end lost 3 bases, the J end lost 5 bases, and 17 bases lay between the germline ends. Looked up from germline, CDR1 is DFQATT and CDR2 is SNEGSKA (reference sequence). The CDR3 DNA sequence: TGCAGTGCTAGCACCCCGGGATGGGGTAACAATGAGCAGTTCTTC. Its translation: CSASTPGWGNNEQFF.

This clonotype was detected a few times. This chain links TRBV6-1 with TRBJ1-2; 11 nucleotides align to TRBD1. The CDR3 is made up of 16 amino acids. The germline V gene has CDR1 MNHNS and CDR2 SASEGT. With 5 bases clipped from V and 7 bases from J, the junction kept 12 bases outside the gene matches. This chain's CDR3 is CASSPSFGQGAVGYTF. The CDR3 nucleotides are TGTGCCAGCAGTCCGTCCTTCGGACAGGGGGCAGTTGGCTACACCTTC.

The chain joins TRBV4-1 to TRBJ2-7; D is ambiguous. CDR1 MGHRA and CDR2 YSYEKL come from the germline V gene. The ends were cut back, 1 base at V and 4 bases at J, with 11 bases in the middle. The CDR3 runs to 14 residues. Here the CDR3 reads CASSQGSSGYEQYF. The CDR3 coding sequence is TGCGCCAGCAGCCAAGGGTCGTCGGGTTACGAGCAGTACTTC.